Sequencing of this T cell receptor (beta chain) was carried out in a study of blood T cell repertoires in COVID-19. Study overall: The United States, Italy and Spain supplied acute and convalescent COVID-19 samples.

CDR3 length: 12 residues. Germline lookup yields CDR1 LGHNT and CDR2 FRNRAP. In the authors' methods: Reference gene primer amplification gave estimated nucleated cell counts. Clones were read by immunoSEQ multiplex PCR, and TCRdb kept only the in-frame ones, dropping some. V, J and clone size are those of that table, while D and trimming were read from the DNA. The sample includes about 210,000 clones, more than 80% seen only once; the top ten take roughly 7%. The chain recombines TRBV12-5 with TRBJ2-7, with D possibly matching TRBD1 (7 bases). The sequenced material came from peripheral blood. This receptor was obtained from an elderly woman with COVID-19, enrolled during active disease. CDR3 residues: CASQGEAYEQYF. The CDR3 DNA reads TGTGCCAGCCAGGGGGAGGCCTACGAGCAGTACTTC.